One and the same sample provided the 15 T cell receptor beta chains below, sequenced in a study of a mutant IDH1 vaccine in newly diagnosed glioma. Generated by immunoSEQ multiplex PCR, the TCRdb table keeps only in-frame clones and is missing some. This table holds around 30,000 clones, around 80% found once. Documented time point: baseline, week 1 (first vaccination visit). Treatment specified: pre-vaccination baseline after standard-of-care therapy. The sequencing here drew on peripheral blood mononuclear cells (PBMCs), taken from a glioma patient treated with radiotherapy, temozolomide or both. The receptor set was obtained from a man aged 50 to 59 with glioma. Some clones in this sample may be carry-over from other donors' samples.

The chain recombines TRBV2 with TRBJ2-3; possibly TRBD1 or TRBD2 for D (6 bases each). Germline assignment: CDR1 SNHLY and CDR2 FYNNEI. The CDR3 sequence is 16 residues long. Trimming took 1 base from V and 4 from J, leaving 15 bases between them. The DNA for the CDR3 is TGTGCCAGCAGTGAAGGGGGGGCGTCCGCGGCAGATACGCAGTATTTT. Amino acids: CASSEGGASAADTQYF.

The chain has TRBV30 and TRBJ1-3; D is unresolved. The CDR3 runs 13 residues. Germline CDR1 GTSNPN, CDR2 SVGIG (reference sequence). The CDR3 nucleotides are TGTGCATTCGAGGCATACTCTGGAAACACCATATATTTT. Residues: CAFEAYSGNTIYF.

This chain connects TRBV5-6 to TRBJ2-3, with 9 bases lining up with TRBD1. The CDR3 has 15 amino acids. The V segment lost 4 bases and the J segment 1 base; nucleotides outside the gene matches: 4. The germline V gene encodes CDR1 SGHDT and CDR2 YYEEEE. This CDR3 is CASSPNRGRTDTQYF. CDR3 nucleotides: TGTGCCAGCAGCCCAAACAGGGGGCGCACAGATACGCAGTATTTT.

This clone was seen only a few times. This chain joins TRBV5-6 and TRBJ2-6; TRBD1 matches 8 bases. The CDR3 contains 18 residues. Germline trimming cut 6 bases from V and 0 bases from J; bases unmatched to any gene: 11. Germline CDR1 and CDR2: SGHDT and YYEEEE. The CDR3 loop reads CASTIRTGPFSGANVLTF. In DNA, the CDR3 is TGTGCCAGCACCATCAGGACAGGGCCTTTCTCTGGGGCCAACGTCCTGACTTTC.

The chain recombines TRBV4-1 with TRBJ2-3; the D is unclear. Trimming left V 0 bases short and J 4 bases short, with 5 bases between. The CDR3 sequence is 13 residues long. Germline V lookup: CDR1 MGHRA, CDR2 YSYEKL. This CDR3 is CASSQEQADTQYF. The CDR3 DNA sequence: TGCGCCAGCAGCCAAGAGCAAGCAGATACGCAGTATTTT.

This clone has a single count. The rearrangement joins TRBV20-1 to TRBJ1-2; D is undetermined. V was shortened by 3 bases and J by 4 bases, with 6 bases between the two germline ends. Germline V gives CDR1 DFQATT, CDR2 SNEGSKA (reference sequence). The CDR3 runs to 11 residues. In nucleotides, the CDR3 is TGCAGTGCTAGTGAGAGCTATGGCTACACCTTC. It specifies CSASESYGYTF.

The V call is TRBV15, the J call TRBJ2-4; D is undetermined. Germline V gene data show CDR1 as LNHNV and CDR2 as YYDKDF (reference sequence). The CDR3 totals 16 residues. The V end was cut by 0 bases, the J end by 6 bases, with 15 bases between. CDR3 DNA sequence: TGTGCCACCAGCAGAGATCCCCCAGACGTCCGAAACATTCAGTACTTC. Residues: CATSRDPPDVRNIQYF.

The CDR3 protein is CASSLDRLGETQYF. CDR3 sequence (DNA): TGTGCCAGCAGTTTAGACAGGCTGGGAGAGACCCAGTACTTC. This chain connects TRBV28 to TRBJ2-5, with D perhaps TRBD1 (6 bases). The CDR3 length is 14 residues. Trimming took off 2 bases at V and 4 bases at J, with 11 bases between the two ends. Looked up from germline, CDR1 is MDHEN and CDR2 is SYDVKM.

The chain joins TRBV7-2 to TRBJ2-1; D not resolved. The V end lost 2 bases, the J end lost 2 bases, and 10 bases lay between the germline ends. Germline V gene sequence: CDR1 SGHTA, CDR2 FQGNSA. The CDR3 contains 15 residues. Written as DNA, the CDR3 is TGTGCCAGCAGCTTATCGGTGGGCCCCTACAATGAGCAGTTCTTC. Encoded protein: CASSLSVGPYNEQFF.

This chain links TRBV5-4 with TRBJ1-2; tentatively, D is TRBD1 (5 bases). Germline V gene lookup returns CDR1 SGHNT and CDR2 YYREEE (reference sequence). The CDR3 totals 16 residues. V gave up 2 bases and J gave up 3 bases, with 17 bases separating them. The CDR3 region has the DNA TGTGCCAGCAGCTTTTCGGGGGGTAGCGGGTACTATGGCTACACCTTC. Protein sequence: CASSFSGGSGYYGYTF.

The chain combines TRBV7-2 with TRBJ2-7; D gene unclear. V was shortened by 2 bases and J by 12 bases, with 14 bases between the two germline ends. The CDR3 is 12 amino acids. Germline CDR1 and CDR2: SGHTA and FQGNSA. CDR3 in amino acids: CASSLSNRLWYF. In DNA form, the CDR3 reads TGTGCCAGCAGCTTAAGTAATAGGCTATGGTACTTC.

CDR3: CASRQLSTEAFF. The DNA of the CDR3 is TGTGCCAGCAGGCAGTTGAGCACTGAAGCTTTCTTT. J is TRBJ1-1 and V is TRBV6-5, with D unclear. The length of the CDR3 is 12 residues. Germline assignment: CDR1 MNHEY and CDR2 SVGAGI. Trimming stripped 6 bases from V and 4 bases from J, with 9 bases between.

This clone appeared a few times. The chain joins TRBV5-1 to TRBJ2-7; 7 positions match TRBD1. CDR3 length: 13 amino acids. Germline CDR1 reads SGHRS; CDR2 reads YFSETQ. V was pared by 4 bases and J by 4 bases, with 5 bases of the junction left unmatched. The CDR3, as DNA: TGCGCCAGCAGCCCGTCCAGGGGGTACGAGCAGTACTTC. It yields the protein CASSPSRGYEQYF. Together with reference TRBV5-1 and TRBJ2-7, the CDR3 gives the full variable domain: KAGVTQTPRYLIKTRGQQVTLSCSPISGHRSVSWYQQTPGQGLQFLFEYFSETQRNKGNFPGRFSGRQFSNSRSEMNVSTLELGDSALYLCASSPSRGYEQYFGPGTRLTVT.

V and J are TRBV6-4 and TRBJ2-3; TRBD2 matches 9 bases. Germline lookup yields CDR1 MRHNA and CDR2 SNTAGT. V lost 4 bases to trimming and J lost 5 bases; unmatched junction nucleotides: 7. This CDR3 is built from 15 residues. The CDR3 spells CASSASTSGLDTQYF. The CDR3 DNA sequence: TGTGCCAGCAGTGCCTCGACTAGCGGTTTAGATACGCAGTATTTT.

J is TRBJ2-7 and V is TRBV4-2; no clear D gene. In germline, CDR1 is LGHNA, CDR2 YNFKEQ. The CDR3 has 13 residues. The V and J ends lost 2 bases and 5 bases respectively, with 10 bases between them. The CDR3 nucleotides read TGTGCCAGCAGCCAACCCGCAGTGAACGAGCAGTACTTC. Translated: CASSQPAVNEQYF.